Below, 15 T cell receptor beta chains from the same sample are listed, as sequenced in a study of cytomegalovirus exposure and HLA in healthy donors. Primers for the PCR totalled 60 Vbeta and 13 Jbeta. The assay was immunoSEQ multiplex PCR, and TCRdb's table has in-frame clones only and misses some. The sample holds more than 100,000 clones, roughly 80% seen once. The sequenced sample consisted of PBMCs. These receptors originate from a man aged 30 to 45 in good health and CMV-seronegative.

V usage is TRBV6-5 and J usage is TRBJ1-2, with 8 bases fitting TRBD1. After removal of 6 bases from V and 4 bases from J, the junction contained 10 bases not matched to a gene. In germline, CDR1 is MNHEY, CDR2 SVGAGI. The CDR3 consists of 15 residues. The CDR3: CASRQGQEPFYGYTF. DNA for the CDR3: TGTGCCAGCAGGCAGGGACAGGAACCATTCTATGGCTACACCTTC.

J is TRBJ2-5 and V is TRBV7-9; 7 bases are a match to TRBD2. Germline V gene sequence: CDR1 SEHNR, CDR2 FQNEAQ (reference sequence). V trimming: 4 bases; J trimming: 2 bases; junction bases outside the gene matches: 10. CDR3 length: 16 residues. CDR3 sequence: CASSSRLAATQETQYF. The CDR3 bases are TGTGCCAGCAGCTCCAGACTAGCAGCCACTCAAGAGACCCAGTACTTC.

CDR3 amino acids: CASKESGSSYNEQFF. The DNA of the CDR3 is TGTGCCAGCAAGGAAAGCGGGTCCTCCTACAATGAGCAGTTCTTC. This chain links TRBV6-6 with TRBJ2-1, with a weak D call TRBD2 (6 bases). The germline gives CDR1 MNHNY, CDR2 SVGAGI (reference sequence). This CDR3 has 15 residues. V was pared by 7 bases and J by 0 bases, with 13 bases between.

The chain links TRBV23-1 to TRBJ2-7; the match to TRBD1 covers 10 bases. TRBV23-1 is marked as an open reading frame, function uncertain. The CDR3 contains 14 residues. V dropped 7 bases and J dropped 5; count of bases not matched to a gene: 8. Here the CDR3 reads CASTKGTGEDEQYF. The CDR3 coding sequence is TGCGCCAGCACTAAGGGGACAGGGGAAGACGAGCAGTACTTC.

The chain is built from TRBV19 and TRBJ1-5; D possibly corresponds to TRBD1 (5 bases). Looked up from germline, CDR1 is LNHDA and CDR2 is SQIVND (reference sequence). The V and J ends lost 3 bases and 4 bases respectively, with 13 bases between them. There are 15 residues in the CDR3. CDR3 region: CASSMGDFWNQPQHF. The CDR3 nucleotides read TGTGCCAGTAGTATGGGGGACTTCTGGAATCAGCCCCAGCATTTT.

CDR3 coding DNA: TGTGCCAGCAGTACTCACAGGGGGAGAGCGGAGACCCAGTACTTC. Its protein is CASSTHRGRAETQYF. The chain combines TRBV27 with TRBJ2-5; 8 nucleotides agree with TRBD1. Germline trimming cut 5 bases from V and 5 bases from J; bases unmatched to any gene: 10. The CDR3 contains 15 residues. CDR1 and CDR2 from the germline V gene are MNHEY and SMNVEV (reference sequence).

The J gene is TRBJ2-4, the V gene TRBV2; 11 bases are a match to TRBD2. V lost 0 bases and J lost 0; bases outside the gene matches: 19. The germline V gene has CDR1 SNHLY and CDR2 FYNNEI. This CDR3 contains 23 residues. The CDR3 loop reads CASSEASGTPRLAGFLAKNIQYF. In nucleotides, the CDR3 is TGTGCCAGCAGTGAAGCGTCAGGGACCCCCAGACTAGCGGGGTTTCTAGCCAAAAACATTCAGTACTTC.

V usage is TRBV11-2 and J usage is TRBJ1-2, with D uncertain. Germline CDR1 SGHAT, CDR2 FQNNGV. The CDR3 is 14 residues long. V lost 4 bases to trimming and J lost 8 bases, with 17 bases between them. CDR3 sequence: CASSSYSTSYGYTF. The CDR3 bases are TGTGCCAGCAGCTCCTATTCTACTTCCTACGGCTACACCTTC.

CDR3 region: CASTIKASGTQYF. In DNA form, the CDR3 reads TGTGCCAGCACCATAAAGGCCTCGGGAACCCAGTACTTC. The genes are TRBV2 and TRBJ2-5; a weak D match, TRBD2 (5 bases). Germline V gene sequence: CDR1 SNHLY, CDR2 FYNNEI. There are 13 residues in the CDR3. V was cut by 7 bases and J by 8 bases, with 17 bases left in between.

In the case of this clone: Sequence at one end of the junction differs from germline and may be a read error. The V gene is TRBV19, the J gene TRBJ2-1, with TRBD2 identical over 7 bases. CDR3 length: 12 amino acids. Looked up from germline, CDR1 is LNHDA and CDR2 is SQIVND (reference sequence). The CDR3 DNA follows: TGTACCAGTAGTGCCGGGAGGAATGAGCAGTTCTTC. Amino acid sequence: CTSSAGRNEQFF.

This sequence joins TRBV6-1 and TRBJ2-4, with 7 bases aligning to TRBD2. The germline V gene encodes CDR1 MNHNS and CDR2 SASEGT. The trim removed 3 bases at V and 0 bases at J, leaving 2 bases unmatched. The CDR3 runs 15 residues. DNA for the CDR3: TGTGCCAGCAGTGATGGGGGGGGAGCCAAAAACATTCAGTACTTC. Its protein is CASSDGGGAKNIQYF.

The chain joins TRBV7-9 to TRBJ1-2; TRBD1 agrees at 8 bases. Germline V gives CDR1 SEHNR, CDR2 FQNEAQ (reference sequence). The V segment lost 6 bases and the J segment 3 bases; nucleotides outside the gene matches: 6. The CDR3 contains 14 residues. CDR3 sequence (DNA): TGTGCCAGCAGTTCCCGACAGGGGTACTATGGCTACACCTTC. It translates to CASSSRQGYYGYTF.

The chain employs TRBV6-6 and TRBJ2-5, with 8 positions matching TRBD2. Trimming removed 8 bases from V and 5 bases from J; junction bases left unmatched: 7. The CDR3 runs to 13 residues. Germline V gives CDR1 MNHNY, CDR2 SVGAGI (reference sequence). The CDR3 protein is CASFSGGLETQYF. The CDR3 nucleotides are TGTGCCAGCTTCTCGGGAGGGTTGGAGACCCAGTACTTC.

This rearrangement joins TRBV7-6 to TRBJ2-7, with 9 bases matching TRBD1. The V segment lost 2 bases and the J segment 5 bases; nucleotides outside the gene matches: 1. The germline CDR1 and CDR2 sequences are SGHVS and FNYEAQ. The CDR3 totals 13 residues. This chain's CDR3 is CASSLRTGDEQYF. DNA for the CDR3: TGTGCCAGCAGCTTAAGGACAGGGGACGAGCAGTACTTC.

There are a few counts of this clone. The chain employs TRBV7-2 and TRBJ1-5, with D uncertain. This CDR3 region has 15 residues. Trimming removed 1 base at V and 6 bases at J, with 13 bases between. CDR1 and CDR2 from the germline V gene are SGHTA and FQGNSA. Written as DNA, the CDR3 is TGTGCCAGCAGCTTAGATCGGTCGGGTGGTCAGCCCCAGCATTTT. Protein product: CASSLDRSGGQPQHF.